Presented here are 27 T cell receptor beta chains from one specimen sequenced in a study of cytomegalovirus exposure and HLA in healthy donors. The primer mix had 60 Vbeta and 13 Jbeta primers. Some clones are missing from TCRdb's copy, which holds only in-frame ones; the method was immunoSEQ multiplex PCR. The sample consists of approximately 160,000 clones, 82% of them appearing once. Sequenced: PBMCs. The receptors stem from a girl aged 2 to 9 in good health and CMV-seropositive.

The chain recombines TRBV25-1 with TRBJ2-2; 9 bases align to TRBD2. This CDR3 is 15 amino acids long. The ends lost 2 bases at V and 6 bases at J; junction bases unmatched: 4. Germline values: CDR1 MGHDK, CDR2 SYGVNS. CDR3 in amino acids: CASSEAGGPPGELFF. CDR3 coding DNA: TGTGCCAGCAGTGAAGCGGGAGGGCCTCCCGGGGAGCTGTTTTTT.

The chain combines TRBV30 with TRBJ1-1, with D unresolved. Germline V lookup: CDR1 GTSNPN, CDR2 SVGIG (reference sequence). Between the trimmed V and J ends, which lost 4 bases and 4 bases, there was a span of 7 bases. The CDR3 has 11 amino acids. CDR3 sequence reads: CAWKRSTEAFF. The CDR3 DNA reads TGTGCCTGGAAGAGGAGCACTGAAGCTTTCTTT.

The CDR3 sequence: CASSHWPGSPVEQYF. The CDR3 DNA is TGCGCCAGCAGCCACTGGCCGGGATCGCCTGTCGAGCAGTACTTC. The rearrangement joins TRBV4-1 to TRBJ2-7, with a possible D match to TRBD2 (5 bases). There are 15 residues in the CDR3. CDR1 is MGHRA, CDR2 YSYEKL, per germline. The V and J ends lost 3 bases and 6 bases respectively, with 18 bases between them.

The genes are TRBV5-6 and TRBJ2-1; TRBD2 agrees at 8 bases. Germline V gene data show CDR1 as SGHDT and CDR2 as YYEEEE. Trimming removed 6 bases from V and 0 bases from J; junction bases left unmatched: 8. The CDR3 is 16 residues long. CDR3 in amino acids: CASTSLAVSSYNEQFF. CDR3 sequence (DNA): TGTGCCAGCACATCACTAGCGGTGAGCTCCTACAATGAGCAGTTCTTC.

The CDR3 DNA reads as TGCGCCAGCAGCCAACTTGCGGGACAGGGGCCGAACACTGAAGCTTTCTTT. Amino acids: CASSQLAGQGPNTEAFF. The chain couples TRBV4-1 to TRBJ1-1; 10 positions agree with TRBD1. CDR3 size: 17 residues. V dropped 2 bases and J dropped 1; count of bases not matched to a gene: 7. The germline gives CDR1 MGHRA, CDR2 YSYEKL.

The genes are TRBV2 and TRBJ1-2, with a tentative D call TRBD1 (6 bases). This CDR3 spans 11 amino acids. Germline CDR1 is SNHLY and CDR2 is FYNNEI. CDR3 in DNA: TGTGCAGGGGGAAGTGGCTATGGCTACACCTTC. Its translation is CAGGSGYGYTF. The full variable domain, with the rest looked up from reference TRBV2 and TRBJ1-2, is EPEVTQTPSHQVTQMGQEVILRCVPISNHLYFYWYRQILGQKVEFLVSFYNNEISEKSEIFDDQFSVERPDGSNFTLKIRSTKLEDSAMYFCAGGSGYGYTFGSGTRLTVV.

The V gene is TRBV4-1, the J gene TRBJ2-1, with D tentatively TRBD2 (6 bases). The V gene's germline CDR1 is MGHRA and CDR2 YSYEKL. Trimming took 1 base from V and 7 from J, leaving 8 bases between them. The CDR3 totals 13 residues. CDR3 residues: CASSQAGRNEQFF. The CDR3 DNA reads TGCGCCAGCAGCCAAGCAGGGAGGAATGAGCAGTTCTTC.

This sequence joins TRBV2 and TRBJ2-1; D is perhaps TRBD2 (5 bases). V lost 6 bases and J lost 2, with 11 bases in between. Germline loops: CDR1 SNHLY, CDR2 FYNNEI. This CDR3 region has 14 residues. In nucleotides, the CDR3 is TGTGCCAGCAGGAAGGACTCTCCCTACAATGAGCAGTTCTTC. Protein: CASRKDSPYNEQFF.

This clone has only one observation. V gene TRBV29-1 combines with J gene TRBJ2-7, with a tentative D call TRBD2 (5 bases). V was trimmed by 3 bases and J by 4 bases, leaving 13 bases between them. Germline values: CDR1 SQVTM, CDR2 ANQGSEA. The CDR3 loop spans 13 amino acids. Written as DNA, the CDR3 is TGCAGCGTTGAGGCACCTAGCAGATACGAGCAGTACTTC. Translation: CSVEAPSRYEQYF.

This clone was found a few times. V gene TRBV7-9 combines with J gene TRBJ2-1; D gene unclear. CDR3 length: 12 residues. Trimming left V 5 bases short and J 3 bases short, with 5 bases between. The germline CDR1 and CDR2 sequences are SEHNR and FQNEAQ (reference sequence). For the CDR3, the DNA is TGTGCCAGCAGCATCATCTACAATGAGCAGTTCTTC. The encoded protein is CASSIIYNEQFF.

The CDR3 nucleotides read TGTGCCAGCAGCCAAACGAGGCGGGCCCCTAAAGAGACCCAGTACTTC. Residues: CASSQTRRAPKETQYF. This chain uses TRBV14 with TRBJ2-5; weak D call: TRBD2 (5 bases). The CDR3 totals 16 residues. V lost 2 bases, J lost 3 bases, and 16 bases lay in between. Germline CDR1 SGHDN, CDR2 FVKESK.

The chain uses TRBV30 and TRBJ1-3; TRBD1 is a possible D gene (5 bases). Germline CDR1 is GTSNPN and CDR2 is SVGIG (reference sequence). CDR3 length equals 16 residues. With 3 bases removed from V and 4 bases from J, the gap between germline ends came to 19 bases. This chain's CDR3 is CAWSRRPGSKGNTIYF. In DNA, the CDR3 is TGTGCCTGGAGCCGAAGACCAGGGTCGAAGGGAAACACCATATATTTT.

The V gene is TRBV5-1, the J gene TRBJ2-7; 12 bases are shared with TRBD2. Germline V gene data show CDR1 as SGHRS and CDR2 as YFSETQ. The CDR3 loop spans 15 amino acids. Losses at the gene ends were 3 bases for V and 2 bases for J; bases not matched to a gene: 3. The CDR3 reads CASSWRLAGAYEQYF. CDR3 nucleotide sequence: TGCGCCAGCAGCTGGAGACTAGCGGGAGCCTACGAGCAGTACTTC.

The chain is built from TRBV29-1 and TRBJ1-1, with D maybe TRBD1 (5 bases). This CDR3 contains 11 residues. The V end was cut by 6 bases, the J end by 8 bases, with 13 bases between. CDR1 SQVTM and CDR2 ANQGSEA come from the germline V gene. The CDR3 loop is CSVGGGVEAFF. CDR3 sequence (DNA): TGCAGCGTCGGGGGGGGTGTAGAAGCTTTCTTT.

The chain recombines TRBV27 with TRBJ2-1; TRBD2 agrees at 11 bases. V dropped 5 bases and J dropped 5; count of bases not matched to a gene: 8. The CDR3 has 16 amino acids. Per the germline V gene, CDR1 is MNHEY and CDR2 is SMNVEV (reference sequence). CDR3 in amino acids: CASSTLAGGPNNEQFF. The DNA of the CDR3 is TGTGCCAGCAGTACCCTAGCGGGAGGTCCCAACAATGAGCAGTTCTTC.

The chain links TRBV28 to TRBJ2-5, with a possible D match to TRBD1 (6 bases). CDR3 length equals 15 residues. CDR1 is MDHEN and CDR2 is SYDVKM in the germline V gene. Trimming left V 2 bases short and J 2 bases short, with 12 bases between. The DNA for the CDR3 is TGTGCCAGCAGTTTAGGGACACTTTTTCAAGAGACCCAGTACTTC. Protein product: CASSLGTLFQETQYF.

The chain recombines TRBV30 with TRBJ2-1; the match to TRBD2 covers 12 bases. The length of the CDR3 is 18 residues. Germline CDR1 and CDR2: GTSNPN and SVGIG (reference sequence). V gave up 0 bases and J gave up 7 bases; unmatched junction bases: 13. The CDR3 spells CAWSVTISLAGGGNEQFF. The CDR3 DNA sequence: TGTGCCTGGAGTGTAACGATATCTCTAGCGGGAGGGGGGAATGAGCAGTTCTTC.

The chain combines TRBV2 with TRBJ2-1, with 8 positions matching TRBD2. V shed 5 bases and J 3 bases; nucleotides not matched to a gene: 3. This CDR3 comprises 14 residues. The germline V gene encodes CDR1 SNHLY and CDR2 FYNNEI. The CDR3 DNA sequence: TGTGCCAGCAGTAGCCTAGCGGGCTACAATGAGCAGTTCTTC. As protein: CASSSLAGYNEQFF.

For the CDR3, the DNA is TGTGCCATCGGGAGTGCCGGGGAGCTGTTTTTT. As protein: CAIGSAGELFF. The gene calls are TRBV10-3 and TRBJ2-2; D might be TRBD2 (5 bases). The CDR3 runs 11 residues. In germline, CDR1 is ENHRY, CDR2 SYGVKD. Trimming removed 8 bases at V and 6 bases at J, with 7 bases between.

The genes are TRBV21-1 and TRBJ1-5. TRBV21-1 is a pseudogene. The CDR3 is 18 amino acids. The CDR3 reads CASSKRGGPNYFNQPQHF. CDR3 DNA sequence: TGTGCCAGCAGCAAACGGGGGGGACCAAATTACTTCAATCAGCCCCAGCATTTT.

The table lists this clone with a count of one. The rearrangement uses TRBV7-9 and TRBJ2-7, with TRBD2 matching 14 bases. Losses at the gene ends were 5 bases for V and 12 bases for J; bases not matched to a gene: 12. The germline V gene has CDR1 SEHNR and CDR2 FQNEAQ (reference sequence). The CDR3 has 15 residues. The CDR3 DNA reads TGTGCCAGCAGCCCGCCGGGACTAGCGGGAGAGTCCGCGTACTTC. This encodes CASSPPGLAGESAYF.

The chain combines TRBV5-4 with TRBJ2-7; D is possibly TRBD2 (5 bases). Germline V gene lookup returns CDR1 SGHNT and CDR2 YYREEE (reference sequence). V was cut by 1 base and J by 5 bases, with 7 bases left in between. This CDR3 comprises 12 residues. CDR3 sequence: CASSLLGDEQYF. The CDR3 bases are TGTGCCAGCAGCTTGCTGGGAGACGAGCAGTACTTC.

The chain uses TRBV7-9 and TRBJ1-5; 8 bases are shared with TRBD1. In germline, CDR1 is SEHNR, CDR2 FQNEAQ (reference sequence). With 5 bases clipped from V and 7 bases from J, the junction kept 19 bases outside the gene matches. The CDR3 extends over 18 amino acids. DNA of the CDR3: TGTGCCAGCAGCCCCGAAGGCTCCAGGGGGCGTTTTGGACAGCCCCAGCATTTT. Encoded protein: CASSPEGSRGRFGQPQHF.

The CDR3 loop is CASSSRTSGSSYNEQFF. The CDR3 region has the DNA TGTGCCAGCAGCTCGAGGACTAGCGGGAGCTCCTACAATGAGCAGTTCTTC. The chain is built from TRBV7-9 and TRBJ2-1; 13 bases agree with TRBD2. The CDR3 has 17 amino acids. Germline V gene sequence: CDR1 SEHNR, CDR2 FQNEAQ (reference sequence). V trimming: 4 bases; J trimming: 0 bases; junction bases outside the gene matches: 3.

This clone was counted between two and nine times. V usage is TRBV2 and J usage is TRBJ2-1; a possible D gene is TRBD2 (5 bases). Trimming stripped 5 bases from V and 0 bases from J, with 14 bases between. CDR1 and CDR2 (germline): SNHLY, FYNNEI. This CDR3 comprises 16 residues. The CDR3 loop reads CASSPTLANSYNEQFF. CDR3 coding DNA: TGTGCCAGCAGTCCGACTCTAGCCAACTCCTACAATGAGCAGTTCTTC.

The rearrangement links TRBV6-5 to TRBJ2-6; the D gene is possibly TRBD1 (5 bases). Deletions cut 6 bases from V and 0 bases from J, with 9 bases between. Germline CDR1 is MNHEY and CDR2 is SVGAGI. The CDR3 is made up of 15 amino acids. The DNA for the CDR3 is TGTGCCAGCAGCCTCAGGGTCTCTGGGGCCAACGTCCTGACTTTC. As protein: CASSLRVSGANVLTF.

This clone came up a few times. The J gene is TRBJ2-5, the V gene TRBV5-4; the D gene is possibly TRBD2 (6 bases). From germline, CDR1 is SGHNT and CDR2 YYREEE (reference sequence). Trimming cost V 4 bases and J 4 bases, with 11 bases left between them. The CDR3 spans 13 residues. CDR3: CASSGGTSETQYF. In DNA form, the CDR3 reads TGTGCCAGCAGCGGGGGGACCTCAGAGACCCAGTACTTC. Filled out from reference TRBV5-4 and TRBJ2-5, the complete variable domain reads ETGVTQSPTHLIKTRGQQVTLRCSSQSGHNTVSWYQQALGQGPQFIFQYYREEENGRGNFPPRFSGLQFPNYSSELNVNALELDDSALYLCASSGGTSETQYFGPGTRLLVL.